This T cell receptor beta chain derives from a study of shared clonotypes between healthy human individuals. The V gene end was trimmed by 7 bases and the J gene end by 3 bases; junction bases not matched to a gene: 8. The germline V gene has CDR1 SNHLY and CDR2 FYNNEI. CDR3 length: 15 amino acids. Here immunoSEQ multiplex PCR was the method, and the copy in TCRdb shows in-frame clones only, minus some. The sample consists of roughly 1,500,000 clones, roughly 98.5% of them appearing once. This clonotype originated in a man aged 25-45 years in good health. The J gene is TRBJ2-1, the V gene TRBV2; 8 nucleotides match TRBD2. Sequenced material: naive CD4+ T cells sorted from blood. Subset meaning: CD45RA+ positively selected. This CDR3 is CASTPGLEGYNEQFF. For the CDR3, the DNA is TGTGCCAGCACCCCGGGACTAGAAGGCTACAATGAGCAGTTCTTC.